What follows are 20 T cell receptor beta chains derived from one specimen sequenced in a study of T cell responses to AZD1222 COVID-19 vaccine. Here immunoSEQ multiplex PCR was the method, and the copy in TCRdb shows in-frame clones only, minus some. The sample yields about 150,000 clones, 85% to 90% seen once. The source was peripheral blood, collected 28 days after the second AZD1222 dose. The receptors here all came from an adult who received the AZD1222 COVID-19 vaccine.

The rearrangement joins TRBV9 to TRBJ2-2, with no clear D. Trimming took 0 bases from V and 6 from J, leaving 9 bases between them. This CDR3 has 14 residues. Germline V lookup: CDR1 SGDLS, CDR2 YYNGEE. The DNA of the CDR3 is TGTGCCAGCAGCGTAGGAGGTTACGCCGGGGAGCTGTTTTTT. Protein product: CASSVGGYAGELFF.

The genes are TRBV19 and TRBJ2-3; TRBD1 might be the D (6 bases). Germline CDR1 is LNHDA and CDR2 is SQIVND (reference sequence). V shed 5 bases and J shed 0 bases, with 9 bases lying between them. The CDR3 is made up of 14 amino acids. CDR3 protein: CASSLQGSTDTQYF. The CDR3 DNA reads TGTGCCAGTAGTTTACAGGGTAGCACAGATACGCAGTATTTT.

The chain joins TRBV19 to TRBJ1-2, with TRBD1 matching over 7 bases. The CDR3 contains 14 residues. The J segment lost 7 bases and the V segment lost 4 bases, leaving 9 bases of the junction unmatched. CDR1 and CDR2 (germline): LNHDA, SQIVND (reference sequence). The CDR3 DNA sequence: TGTGCCAGTAGTACCCGACAGGGTATAGGTGGCTACACCTTC. As protein: CASSTRQGIGGYTF. The entire variable domain, with the rest obtained from reference TRBV19 and TRBJ1-2, is as follows: DGGITQSPKYLFRKEGQNVTLSCEQNLNHDAMYWYRQDPGQGLRLIYYSQIVNDFQKGDIAEGYSVSREKKESFPLTVTSAQKNPTAFYLCASSTRQGIGGYTFGSGTRLTVV.

The chain uses TRBV3-1 (or the pseudogene TRBV3-2) and TRBJ1-1; TRBD1 agrees at 9 bases. CDR1 LGHDT and CDR2 YNNKEL come from the germline V gene (reference sequence). V lost 7 bases, J lost 4 bases, and 7 bases stayed unmatched. The CDR3 has 14 residues. CDR3 region: CASTTQGAGTEAFF. The CDR3 DNA reads as TGTGCCAGCACCACACAGGGGGCCGGCACTGAAGCTTTCTTT.

This clone has just one count. The chain is built from TRBV2 and TRBJ2-7, with 13 bases fitting TRBD2. This CDR3 spans 19 amino acids. Germline V gives CDR1 SNHLY, CDR2 FYNNEI. V shed 3 bases and J 5 bases; nucleotides not matched to a gene: 16. The CDR3 nucleotides read TGTGCCAGCAGTGATGCCCCCCCTGGACTAGCGGGAGAGTGGGACGAGCAGTACTTC. Translating it yields CASSDAPPGLAGEWDEQYF. Supplemented by reference TRBV2 and TRBJ2-7, the full variable domain reads EPEVTQTPSHQVTQMGQEVILRCVPISNHLYFYWYRQILGQKVEFLVSFYNNEISEKSEIFDDQFSVERPDGSNFTLKIRSTKLEDSAMYFCASSDAPPGLAGEWDEQYFGPGTRLTVT.

The gene calls are TRBV21-1 and TRBJ2-5; the table gives TRBD2 as D, unverified against the DNA. TRBV21-1 is a pseudogene segment. The CDR3 is 19 amino acids. This CDR3 is CASSKYRLAKTSPWETQYF. Here the CDR3 DNA reads TGTGCCAGCAGCAAATACCGGCTAGCGAAGACCTCCCCCTGGGAGACCCAGTACTTC.

The chain uses TRBV12-3 or TRBV12-4 and TRBJ1-3; D is uncertain. The CDR3 loop spans 12 amino acids. Trimming stripped 3 bases from V and 8 bases from J, with 8 bases between. The CDR3 sequence: CASSFSSHTIYF. DNA of the CDR3: TGTGCCAGCAGTTTCAGTTCCCACACCATATATTTT.

This chain links TRBV2 with TRBJ2-1, with TRBD2 matching 8 bases. This CDR3 spans 13 amino acids. The germline V gene has CDR1 SNHLY and CDR2 FYNNEI. Trimming took 7 bases from V and 8 from J; bases not matched to a gene: 7. CDR3 nucleotide sequence: TGTGCCAGCACCGGGGTAGCGGGACATGAGCAGTTCTTC. Translated, it gives CASTGVAGHEQFF.

The chain carries TRBV28 and TRBJ2-1; 7 positions agree with TRBD1. Germline V gene lookup returns CDR1 MDHEN and CDR2 SYDVKM. The CDR3 runs to 14 residues. The V segment lost 8 bases and the J segment 7 bases; nucleotides outside the gene matches: 11. In DNA form, the CDR3 reads TGTGCCAGCCTTCTGGCAGGGGGAAGGAATGAGCAGTTCTTC. Its protein product is CASLLAGGRNEQFF.

This chain links TRBV7-2 with TRBJ1-2, with D tentatively TRBD1 (5 bases). This CDR3 comprises 15 residues. Trimming took off 1 base at V and 7 bases at J, with 16 bases between the two ends. CDR1 and CDR2 from the germline V gene are SGHTA and FQGNSA. CDR3 in DNA: TGTGCCAGCAGCTTAGGATCAGGGTCCTATTTTGGCTACACCTTC. Its translation: CASSLGSGSYFGYTF.

The rearrangement uses TRBV2 and TRBJ1-5; weak D call: TRBD1 (5 bases). The germline gives CDR1 SNHLY, CDR2 FYNNEI. This CDR3 has 15 amino acids. V was trimmed by 6 bases and J by 5 bases, leaving 17 bases between them. This chain's CDR3 is CASRRAFGADQPQHF. The CDR3 nucleotides are TGTGCCAGCAGGAGAGCATTCGGGGCTGATCAGCCCCAGCATTTT.

This chain connects TRBV6-5 to TRBJ2-7; D may match TRBD1 or TRBD2 (7 bases each). The CDR3 has 14 amino acids. V lost 6 bases and J lost 4, with 16 bases in between. CDR1 and CDR2 (germline): MNHEY, SVGAGI. CDR3 sequence reads: CASSRGQGGYEQYF. CDR3 DNA: TGTGCCAGCAGCCGGGGGCAGGGGGGGTACGAGCAGTACTTC.

This rearrangement joins TRBV5-4 to TRBJ2-3, with D unresolved. The CDR3 has 15 amino acids. Deletions cut 4 bases from V and 4 bases from J, with 16 bases between. Germline V gives CDR1 SGHNT, CDR2 YYREEE (reference sequence). The CDR3 coding sequence is TGTGCCAGCAGCCTCCGGGCCCCCGGCCCAGATACGCAGTATTTT. It is translated as CASSLRAPGPDTQYF.

This clone occurred once. This chain links TRBV2 with TRBJ1-2, with TRBD1 matching 9 bases. Looked up from germline, CDR1 is SNHLY and CDR2 is FYNNEI. The CDR3 loop spans 15 amino acids. The J segment lost 2 bases and the V segment lost 5 bases, leaving 6 bases of the junction unmatched. The CDR3 sequence: CASSKTGTGNYGYTF. The CDR3 bases are TGTGCCAGCAGTAAAACCGGGACAGGGAACTATGGCTACACCTTC. The full variable domain, completed using reference TRBV2 and TRBJ1-2, is EPEVTQTPSHQVTQMGQEVILRCVPISNHLYFYWYRQILGQKVEFLVSFYNNEISEKSEIFDDQFSVERPDGSNFTLKIRSTKLEDSAMYFCASSKTGTGNYGYTFGSGTRLTVV.

This chain connects TRBV6-5 to TRBJ2-2, with D perhaps matching TRBD2 (6 bases). Trimming stripped 8 bases from V and 9 bases from J, with 16 bases between. The CDR3 is 13 residues long. From germline, CDR1 is MNHEY and CDR2 SVGAGI. The CDR3 DNA reads TGTGCCAGCGGGGAGGCATTCTCGAGGGAGCTGTTTTTT. Translating it yields CASGEAFSRELFF.

CDR3: CASSQDGNTGELFF. The CDR3 DNA sequence: TGCGCCAGCAGCCAAGACGGTAATACCGGGGAGCTGTTTTTT. The chain is built from TRBV4-3 and TRBJ2-2; no firm D call. Looked up from germline, CDR1 is LGHNA and CDR2 is YSLEER. V was trimmed by 0 bases and J by 5 bases, leaving 7 bases between them. The CDR3 spans 14 residues.

The chain recombines TRBV7-2 with TRBJ2-2; TRBD2 agrees at 7 bases. V lost 5 bases and J lost 1; bases outside the gene matches: 1. CDR3 length equals 14 residues. CDR1 is SGHTA, CDR2 FQGNSA, per germline. For the CDR3, the DNA is TGTGCCAGCAGCCGGACTAGGAACACCGGGGAGCTGTTTTTT. It translates to CASSRTRNTGELFF. The full variable domain, its missing parts supplied by reference TRBV7-2 and TRBJ2-2, is GAGVSQSPSNKVTEKGKDVELRCDPISGHTALYWYRQSLGQGLEFLIYFQGNSAPDKSGLPSDRFSAERTGGSVSTLTIQRTQQEDSAVYLCASSRTRNTGELFFGEGSRLTVL.

The CDR3 nucleotides are TGTGCCAGTAGTATAGACTCACGTGTCCCAATGATCTATGGCTACACCTTC. Translated, it gives CASSIDSRVPMIYGYTF. This rearrangement joins TRBV19 to TRBJ1-2; no firm D call. Trimming removed 0 bases at V and 4 bases at J, with 18 bases between. Germline-derived CDR1 and CDR2 are LNHDA and SQIVND (reference sequence). The CDR3 has 17 residues. The full variable domain, its missing parts supplied by reference TRBV19 and TRBJ1-2, is DGGITQSPKYLFRKEGQNVTLSCEQNLNHDAMYWYRQDPGQGLRLIYYSQIVNDFQKGDIAEGYSVSREKKESFPLTVTSAQKNPTAFYLCASSIDSRVPMIYGYTFGSGTRLTVV.

The chain employs TRBV6-1 and TRBJ2-1; D is possibly TRBD2 (5 bases). Trimming removed 2 bases from V and 12 bases from J, with 26 bases in between. This CDR3 comprises 17 residues. Per germline, CDR1 MNHNS and CDR2 SASEGT. The CDR3 loop reads CASSELTRKSIPGGQFF. The CDR3 DNA reads TGTGCCAGCAGTGAACTAACTAGAAAGTCAATCCCAGGTGGGCAGTTCTTC.

This clone was observed a handful of times. The chain carries TRBV5-1 and TRBJ1-5; D not certain. The ends were cut back, 2 bases at V and 5 bases at J, with 11 bases in the middle. Germline-derived CDR1 and CDR2 are SGHRS and YFSETQ. The CDR3 loop spans 14 amino acids. The CDR3 loop reads CASSFAGGDQPQHF. CDR3 DNA sequence: TGCGCCAGCAGCTTCGCGGGCGGAGATCAGCCCCAGCATTTT.